The rows below give T cell receptor beta chains drawn from one sample of a study of T cell changes during pregnancy in multiple sclerosis. This table comes from immunoSEQ multiplex PCR, and its TCRdb copy is limited to in-frame clones, with some not included. This table has 65,000 to 80,000 clones, 93% appearing once. The sequencing here drew on peripheral blood, taken in the second trimester of pregnancy. The receptors here all came from a female donor with multiple sclerosis, enrolled in a pregnancy study. The conserved cysteine and the conserved F or W are not part of the CDR3 here. A clone size is listed for some rows: how often the clone was seen (once, few, many), or a class if it is expanded.

NA	TRBV6-5	TRBJ2-2	ASSYTSGEDTGELF
NA	TRBV19	TRBJ1-2	ASSISQGQSWGYT
NA	TRBV2	TRBJ1-3	AIQTAVSGNTIY
NA	TRBV28	TRBJ2-7	ASSLIAGAAEQY
few	TRBV7-6	TRBJ2-2	ASSWGGGHGELF
NA	TRBV15	TRBJ1-5	ATSRDSTGINQPQH
once	TRBV4-1	TRBJ1-5	ASTQTGVISNQPQH
NA	TRBV30	TRBJ1-4	AWNRGDNEKLF
once	TRBV14	TRBJ2-5	ASSQHGGQETQY
once	TRBV15	TRBJ1-1	ATSRVRENTEAF
NA	TRBV7-9	TRBJ2-2	ASSLHGELF
NA	TRBV7-8	TRBJ1-3	ASSYIGNTIY
NA	TRBV5-1	TRBJ2-7	ASSLSGPHSYEQY
once	TRBV9	TRBJ1-4	ASSVGGGEKLF
NA	TRBV7-7	TRBJ2-1	ASSQGQGGYNEQF
few	TRBV5-1	TRBJ2-7	ASSPDSEQY
NA	TRBV4-1	TRBJ1-5	ASSQEDRTFNQPQH
NA	TRBV7-9	TRBJ1-2	ASSYKRRDYGYT
NA	TRBV7-3	TRBJ1-1	ASSPSGASATEAF
NA	TRBV9	TRBJ2-7	ASSPRLAGAYEQY
NA	TRBV7-9	TRBJ2-7	ASSPEMVLGRTYEQY
NA	TRBV7-9	TRBJ1-2	ASSPYYSYGYT
few	TRBV25-1	TRBJ2-7	ATRQGESYEQY
NA	TRBV9	TRBJ1-1	ASSVAGVGAEAF
NA	TRBV19	TRBJ1-4	ASRDFGSGEKLF
NA	TRBV10-3	TRBJ1-5	AISRDRGNQPQH
NA	TRBV18	TRBJ2-5	ASSPRQGAGETQY
NA	TRBV27	TRBJ2-3	ASSRGDRGSADTQY
NA	TRBV10-2	TRBJ1-2	ASSEVSPNYGYT
NA	TRBV30	TRBJ1-5	AWSVQGAHQPQH
NA	TRBV9	TRBJ2-3	ASSVAAGGTDTQY
NA	TRBV5-1	TRBJ1-2	ASSLGGGPYGYT
NA	TRBV7-2	TRBJ2-7	ASSSHGSSYEQY
NA	TRBV2	TRBJ2-7	ASSETGTSGEQY
NA	TRBV15	TRBJ1-4	ATSRTAGGFEKLF
NA	TRBV4-2	TRBJ1-1	ASRPGQNTEAF
NA	TRBV10-3	TRBJ2-5	AISESPSGPQETQY
NA	TRBV2	TRBJ2-1	ARTSGGYNEQF
NA	TRBV10-3	TRBJ2-5	AISGQGETQY
NA	TRBV5-6	TRBJ2-1	ASSLGAGSWNEQF
once	TRBV4-1	TRBJ1-6	ASSQDPDTINSPLH
NA	TRBV5-6	TRBJ1-2	ASSRGTDKIGYT
NA	TRBV12-5	TRBJ1-2	ASGLGQNYGYT
NA	TRBV6-5	TRBJ2-1	ASSYSSNHNEQF
NA	TRBV27	TRBJ2-7	ASSVLGGSSYEQY
NA	TRBV11-2	TRBJ2-2	ASSSHPLQSAGELF
NA	TRBV29-1	TRBJ2-7	SVESGQGDYEQY
NA	TRBV7-3	TRBJ2-1	ASSPTDSSSNEQF
NA	TRBV6-1	TRBJ1-3	ASSDRATVQGNTIY
NA	TRBV2	TRBJ2-5	ASGDQRGGGETQY
NA	TRBV18	TRBJ2-7	ASSTGQGEQY